This T cell receptor (beta chain) was obtained from a study of cytomegalovirus exposure and HLA in healthy donors. Primers: 60 Vbeta forward and 13 Jbeta reverse. Profiled with immunoSEQ multiplex PCR; TCRdb holds only in-frame clones, not every one. The repertoire holds approximately 180,000 clones, with 60% to 80% as singletons. Germline V gives CDR1 SGHDN, CDR2 FVKESK. V shed 1 base and J shed 7 bases, with 8 bases lying between them. The CDR3 is 13 amino acids. Sequenced: PBMCs. The clonotype was recovered from a man in his forties in good health and CMV-seropositive. This chain connects TRBV14 to TRBJ1-3, with D maybe TRBD1 (5 bases). Here the CDR3 reads CASSQGGWNTIYF. The CDR3 coding sequence is TGTGCCAGCAGCCAAGGGGGCTGGAACACCATATATTTT.